This T cell receptor (beta chain) was captured by sequencing in a study of OX40 agonist ivuxolimab in advanced cancers. Study results and limitations: Among patients with partial responses at 0.1-3.0 mg/kg, clonal expansion was among the lowest.

Only in-frame clones appear in the TCRdb table, and some are missing; sequencing was by immunoSEQ multiplex PCR. Among around 20,000 clones listed, 90% were seen once. The ends were cut back, 7 bases at V and 4 bases at J, with 13 bases in the middle. Germline-derived CDR1 and CDR2 are SEHNR and FQNEAQ (reference sequence). This CDR3 region has 14 residues. In regard to this clone: The target antigen is unknown.

The TCR comes from an adult with an advanced solid tumor such as melanoma, head and neck, liver or kidney cancer. Source: CD4+ or CD8+ T cells sorted from blood, taken in a trial of the OX40 agonist ivuxolimab. The chain recombines TRBV7-9 with TRBJ2-2; D gene uncertain. The DNA for the CDR3 is TGTGCCAGCAACCAGGTGGCTGGCACCGGGGAGCTGTTTTTT. This encodes CASNQVAGTGELFF.